This entry is about one T cell receptor beta chain. Its antigen is as yet unknown. The data originate from a study of cytomegalovirus exposure and HLA in healthy donors. Study-wide findings and caveats: The investigators catalogued 150 to 200 TCR beta chains as cytomegalovirus-associated.

The study drew the donors from its approximately 130-subject validation cohort, separate from the approximately 700-subject first cohort. Libraries were prepared by immunoSEQ multiplex PCR; TCRdb keeps only in-frame clonotypes and omits some of them. The table lists approximately 200,000 clones, almost 90% of them singletons. The CDR3 spans 12 residues. Deletions cut 2 bases from V and 4 bases from J, with 6 bases between. Germline values: CDR1 SGHRS, CDR2 YFSETQ. The source of this sequence is a woman in her late teens or twenties in good health and CMV-seronegative. The rearrangement joins TRBV5-1 to TRBJ2-5; no definite D call. Source material: PBMCs. CDR3 nucleotides: TGCGCCAGCAGCTTAACTGCAGAGACCCAGTACTTC. Amino acids: CASSLTAETQYF.